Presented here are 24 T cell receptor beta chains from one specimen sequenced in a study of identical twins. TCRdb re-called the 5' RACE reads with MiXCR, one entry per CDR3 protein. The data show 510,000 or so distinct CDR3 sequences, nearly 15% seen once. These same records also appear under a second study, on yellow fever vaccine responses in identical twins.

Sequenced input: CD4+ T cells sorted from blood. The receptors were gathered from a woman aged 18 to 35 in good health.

CDR3 residues: CASSLTGVYEQYF. CDR3 bases: TGTGCCAGCAGTTTGACAGGAGTCTACGAGCAGTACTTC. The genes are TRBV7-2 and TRBJ2-7; D might be TRBD1 (6 bases). Per germline, CDR1 SGHTA and CDR2 FQGNSA. V was pared by 6 bases and J by 3 bases, with 12 bases between. CDR3 length equals 13 residues.

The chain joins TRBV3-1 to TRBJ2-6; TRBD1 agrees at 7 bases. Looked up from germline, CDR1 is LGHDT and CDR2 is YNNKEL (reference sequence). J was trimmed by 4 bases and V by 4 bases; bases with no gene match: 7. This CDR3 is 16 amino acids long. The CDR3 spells CASSLGTGVGANVLTF. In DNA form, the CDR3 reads TGTGCCAGCAGCCTTGGAACAGGGGTGGGGGCCAACGTCCTGACTTTC.

CDR3 region: CASSLHVQSLNTEAFF. The CDR3 DNA follows: TGCGCCAGCAGCTTGCATGTACAATCCCTGAACACTGAAGCTTTCTTT. This chain connects TRBV5-1 to TRBJ1-1; D ambiguous. From germline, CDR1 is SGHRS and CDR2 YFSETQ. CDR3 length: 16 residues. V dropped 1 base and J dropped 0 bases, with 13 bases sitting between them.

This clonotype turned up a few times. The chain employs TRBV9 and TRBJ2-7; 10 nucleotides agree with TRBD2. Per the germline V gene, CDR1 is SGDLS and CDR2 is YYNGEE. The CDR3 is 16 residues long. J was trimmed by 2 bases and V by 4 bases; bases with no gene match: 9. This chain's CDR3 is CASSPRGLAGAYEQYF. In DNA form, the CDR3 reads TGTGCCAGCAGCCCCCGTGGGCTAGCGGGAGCCTACGAGCAGTACTTC.

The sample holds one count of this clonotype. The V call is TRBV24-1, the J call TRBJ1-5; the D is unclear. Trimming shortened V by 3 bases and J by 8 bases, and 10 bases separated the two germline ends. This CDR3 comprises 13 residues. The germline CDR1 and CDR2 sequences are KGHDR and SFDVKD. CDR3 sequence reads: CATSDLRSEPQHF. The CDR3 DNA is TGTGCCACCAGTGATCTCAGGTCCGAGCCCCAGCATTTT.

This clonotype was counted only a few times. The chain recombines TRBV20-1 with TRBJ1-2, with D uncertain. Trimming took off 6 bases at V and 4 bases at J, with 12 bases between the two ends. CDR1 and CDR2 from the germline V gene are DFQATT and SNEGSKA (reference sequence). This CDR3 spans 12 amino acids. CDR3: CSATDNPYGYTF. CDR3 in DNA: TGCAGTGCCACGGATAACCCCTATGGCTACACCTTC.

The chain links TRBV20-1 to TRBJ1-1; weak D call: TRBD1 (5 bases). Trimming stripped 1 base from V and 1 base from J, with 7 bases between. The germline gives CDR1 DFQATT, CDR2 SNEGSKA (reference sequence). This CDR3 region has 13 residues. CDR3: CSARGQKNTEAFF. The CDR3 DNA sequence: TGCAGTGCTAGAGGACAGAAGAACACTGAAGCTTTCTTT.

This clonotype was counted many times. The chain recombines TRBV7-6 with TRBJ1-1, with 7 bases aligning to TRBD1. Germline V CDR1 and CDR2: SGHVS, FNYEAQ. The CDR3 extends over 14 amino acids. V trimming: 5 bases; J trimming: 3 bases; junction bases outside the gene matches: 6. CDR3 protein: CASSPQGLDTEAFF. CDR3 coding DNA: TGTGCCAGCAGCCCACAGGGGCTGGACACTGAAGCTTTCTTT.

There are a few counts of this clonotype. The CDR3 sequence: CASRRQPGETQYF. Written as DNA, the CDR3 is TGTGCCAGCAGGAGACAACCGGGGGAGACCCAGTACTTC. The V and J genes are TRBV2 and TRBJ2-5, with D maybe TRBD2 (5 bases). Germline CDR1 SNHLY, CDR2 FYNNEI. CDR3 length equals 13 residues. The V and J ends lost 6 bases and 5 bases respectively, with 13 bases between them.

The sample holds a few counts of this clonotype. The CDR3 DNA follows: TGCAGTGCTAGCCACAATAGCGGGAGGGCCTACGAGCAGTACTTC. This translates into CSASHNSGRAYEQYF. The J gene is TRBJ2-7, the V gene TRBV20-1, with TRBD2 matching 11 bases. The CDR3 totals 15 residues. The junction had 6 bases not matched to a gene; V was cut back by 3 bases and J by 2 bases. Germline V CDR1 and CDR2: DFQATT, SNEGSKA (reference sequence).

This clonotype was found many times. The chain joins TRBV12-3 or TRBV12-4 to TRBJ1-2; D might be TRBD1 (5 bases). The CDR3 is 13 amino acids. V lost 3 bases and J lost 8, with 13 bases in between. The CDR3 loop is CASSLTEEGGYTF. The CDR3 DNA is TGTGCCAGCAGTTTGACAGAGGAGGGGGGCTACACCTTC.

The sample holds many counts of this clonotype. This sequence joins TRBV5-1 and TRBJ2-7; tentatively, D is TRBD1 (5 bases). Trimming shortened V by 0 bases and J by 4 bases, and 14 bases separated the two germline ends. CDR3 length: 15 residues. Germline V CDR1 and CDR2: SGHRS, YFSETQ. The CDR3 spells CASSLDLAWTYEQYF. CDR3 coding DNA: TGCGCCAGCAGCTTGGACTTGGCCTGGACATACGAGCAGTACTTC. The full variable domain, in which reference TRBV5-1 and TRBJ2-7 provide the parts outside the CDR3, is KAGVTQTPRYLIKTRGQQVTLSCSPISGHRSVSWYQQTPGQGLQFLFEYFSETQRNKGNFPGRFSGRQFSNSRSEMNVSTLELGDSALYLCASSLDLAWTYEQYFGPGTRLTVT.

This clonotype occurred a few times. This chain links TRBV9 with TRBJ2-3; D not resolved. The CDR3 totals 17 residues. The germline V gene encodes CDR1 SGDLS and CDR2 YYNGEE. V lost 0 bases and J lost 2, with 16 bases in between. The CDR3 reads CASSVGVGVASTDTQYF. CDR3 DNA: TGTGCCAGCAGCGTAGGGGTTGGGGTAGCTTCCACAGATACGCAGTATTTT.

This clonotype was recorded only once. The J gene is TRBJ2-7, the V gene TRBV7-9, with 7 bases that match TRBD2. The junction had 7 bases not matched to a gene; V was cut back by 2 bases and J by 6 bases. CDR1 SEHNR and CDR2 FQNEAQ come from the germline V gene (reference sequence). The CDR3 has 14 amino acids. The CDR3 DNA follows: TGTGCCAGCAGCTTACCCGCGGGAGCGGTCGAGCAGTACTTC. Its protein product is CASSLPAGAVEQYF. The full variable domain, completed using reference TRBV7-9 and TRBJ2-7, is DTGVSQNPRHKITKRGQNVTFRCDPISEHNRLYWYRQTLGQGPEFLTYFQNEAQLEKSRLLSDRFSAERPKGSFSTLEIQRTEQGDSAMYLCASSLPAGAVEQYFGPGTRLTVT.

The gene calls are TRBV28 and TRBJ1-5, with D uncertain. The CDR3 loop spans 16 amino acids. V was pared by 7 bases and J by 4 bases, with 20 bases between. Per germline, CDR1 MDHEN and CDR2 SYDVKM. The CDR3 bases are TGTGCCAGCATCCCTGGGGTCATTCCTTTTAATCAGCCCCAGCATTTT. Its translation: CASIPGVIPFNQPQHF.

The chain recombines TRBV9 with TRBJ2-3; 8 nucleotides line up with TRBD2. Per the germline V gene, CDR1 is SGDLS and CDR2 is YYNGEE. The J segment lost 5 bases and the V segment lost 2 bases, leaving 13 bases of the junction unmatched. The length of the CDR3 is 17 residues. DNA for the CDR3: TGTGCCAGCAGCGTGTTCGGGACTAGTAACAATGTAGATACGCAGTATTTT. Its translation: CASSVFGTSNNVDTQYF.

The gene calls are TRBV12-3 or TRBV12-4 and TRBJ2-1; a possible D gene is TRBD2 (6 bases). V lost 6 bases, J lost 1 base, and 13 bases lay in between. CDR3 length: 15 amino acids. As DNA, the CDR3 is TGTGCCAGCAGAGACCCGGGAGTTTCCTACAATGAGCAGTTCTTC. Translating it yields CASRDPGVSYNEQFF.

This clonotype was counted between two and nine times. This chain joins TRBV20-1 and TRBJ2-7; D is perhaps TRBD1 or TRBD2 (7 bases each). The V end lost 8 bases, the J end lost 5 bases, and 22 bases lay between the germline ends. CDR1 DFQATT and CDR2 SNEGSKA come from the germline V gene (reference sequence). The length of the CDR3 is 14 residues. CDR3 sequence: CSPPGGSGTHEQYV. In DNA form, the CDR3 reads TGCAGTCCCCCAGGGGGAAGCGGGACCCACGAGCAGTACGTC.

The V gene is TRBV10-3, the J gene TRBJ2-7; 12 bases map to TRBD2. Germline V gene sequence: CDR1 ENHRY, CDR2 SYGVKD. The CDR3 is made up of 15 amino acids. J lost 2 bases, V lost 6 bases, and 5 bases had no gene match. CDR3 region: CAIRDRLAGAYEQYF. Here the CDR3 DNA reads TGTGCCATCAGAGATCGACTAGCGGGAGCCTACGAGCAGTACTTC.

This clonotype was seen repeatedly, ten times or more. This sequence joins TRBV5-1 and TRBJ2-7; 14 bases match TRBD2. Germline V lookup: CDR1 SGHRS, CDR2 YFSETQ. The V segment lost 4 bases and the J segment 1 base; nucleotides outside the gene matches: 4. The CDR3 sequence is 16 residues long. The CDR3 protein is CASSRGLAGGSYEQYF. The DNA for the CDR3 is TGCGCCAGCAGCCGCGGACTAGCGGGAGGTTCCTACGAGCAGTACTTC.

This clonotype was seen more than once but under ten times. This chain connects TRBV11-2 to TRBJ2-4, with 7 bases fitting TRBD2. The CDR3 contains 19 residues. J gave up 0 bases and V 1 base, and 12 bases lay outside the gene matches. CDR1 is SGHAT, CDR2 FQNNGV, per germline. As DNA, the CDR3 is TGTGCCAGCAGCTTAGGGGTCCTACTAGCGCCTCTAGCCAAAAACATTCAGTACTTC. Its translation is CASSLGVLLAPLAKNIQYF.

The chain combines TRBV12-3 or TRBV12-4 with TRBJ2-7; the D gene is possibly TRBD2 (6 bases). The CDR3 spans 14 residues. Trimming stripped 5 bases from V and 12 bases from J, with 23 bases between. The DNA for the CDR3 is TGTGCCAGCAGTCATGCCGGGACTTTTAACTTACGGTACTTC. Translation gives CASSHAGTFNLRYF.

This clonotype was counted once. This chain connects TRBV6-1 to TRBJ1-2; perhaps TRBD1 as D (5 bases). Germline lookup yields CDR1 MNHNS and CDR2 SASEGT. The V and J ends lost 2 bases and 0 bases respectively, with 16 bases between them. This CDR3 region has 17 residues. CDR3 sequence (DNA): TGTGCCAGCAGTGAAATTTGGGGGACGGATGCTAACTATGGCTACACCTTC. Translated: CASSEIWGTDANYGYTF.

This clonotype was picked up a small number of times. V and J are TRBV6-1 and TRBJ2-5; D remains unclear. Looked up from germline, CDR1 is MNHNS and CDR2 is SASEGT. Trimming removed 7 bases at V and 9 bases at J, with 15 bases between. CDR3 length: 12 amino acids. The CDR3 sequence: CASKPDRAAQYF. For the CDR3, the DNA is TGTGCCAGCAAACCGGACCGGGCGGCCCAGTACTTC.